This entry is about one T cell receptor beta chain. The source of the sample is a study of blood T cells in healthy people across ages. For the study at large: Template-switching capture recovered about one barcoded beta molecule per two T cells.

The CDR3 has 17 residues. With 0 bases clipped from V and 0 bases from J, the junction kept 4 bases outside the gene matches. Germline CDR1 DFQATT, CDR2 SNEGSKA (reference sequence). A sample-barcoded 5' primer and a J-beta primer mix were used in a second PCR of roughly 6 to 12 cycles. TCRdb redid the calling of the 5' RACE reads with MiXCR, one entry per CDR3 protein. The sample includes 2 million or so distinct CDR3 sequences, around 50% of them seen just once. Every donor contributed about 10 milliliters of peripheral blood by blood draw. The receptor comes from a woman aged 40-49 years in good health. The sample taken for sequencing was blood. The chain employs TRBV20-1 and TRBJ2-3, with 12 bases aligning to TRBD2. The DNA for the CDR3 is TGCAGTGCTAGAGAGGGACTAGCGGGTACGAGCACAGATACGCAGTATTTT. It specifies CSAREGLAGTSTDTQYF.